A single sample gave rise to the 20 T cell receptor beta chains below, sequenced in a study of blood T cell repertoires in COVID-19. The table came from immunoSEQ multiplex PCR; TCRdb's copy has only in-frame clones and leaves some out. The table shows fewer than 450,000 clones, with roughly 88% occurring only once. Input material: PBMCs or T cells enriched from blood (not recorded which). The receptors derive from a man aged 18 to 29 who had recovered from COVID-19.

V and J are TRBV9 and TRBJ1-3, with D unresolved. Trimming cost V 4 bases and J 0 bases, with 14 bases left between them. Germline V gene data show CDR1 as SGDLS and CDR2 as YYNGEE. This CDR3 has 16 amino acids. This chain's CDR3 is CASSSPGSSSGNTIYF. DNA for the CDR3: TGTGCCAGCAGCTCCCCCGGGAGTAGCTCTGGAAACACCATATATTTT. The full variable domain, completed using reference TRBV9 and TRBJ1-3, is DSGVTQTPKHLITATGQRVTLRCSPRSGDLSVYWYQQSLDQGLQFLIQYYNGEERAKGNILERFSAQQFPDLHSELNLSSLELGDSALYFCASSSPGSSSGNTIYFGEGSWLTVV.

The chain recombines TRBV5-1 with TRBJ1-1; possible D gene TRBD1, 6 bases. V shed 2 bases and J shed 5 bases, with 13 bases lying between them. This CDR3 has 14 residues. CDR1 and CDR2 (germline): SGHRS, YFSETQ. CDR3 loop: CASSLTQGVTEAFF. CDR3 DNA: TGCGCCAGCAGCTTAACACAGGGTGTTACTGAAGCTTTCTTT.

CDR3 in amino acids: CASSDHREYEQYF. As DNA, the CDR3 is TGTGCCAGCAGTGACCACAGGGAATACGAGCAGTACTTC. The chain links TRBV6-1 to TRBJ2-7, with D tentatively TRBD1 (6 bases). V lost 3 bases to trimming and J lost 4 bases, with 10 bases between them. Germline V gene data show CDR1 as MNHNS and CDR2 as SASEGT. The CDR3 loop spans 13 amino acids.

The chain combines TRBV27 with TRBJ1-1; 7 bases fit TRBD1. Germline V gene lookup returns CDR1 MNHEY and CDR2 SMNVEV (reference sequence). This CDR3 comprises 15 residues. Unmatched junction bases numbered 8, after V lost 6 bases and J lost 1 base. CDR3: CASRRENRGNTEAFF. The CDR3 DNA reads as TGTGCCAGCAGGCGGGAAAACAGGGGGAACACTGAAGCTTTCTTT.

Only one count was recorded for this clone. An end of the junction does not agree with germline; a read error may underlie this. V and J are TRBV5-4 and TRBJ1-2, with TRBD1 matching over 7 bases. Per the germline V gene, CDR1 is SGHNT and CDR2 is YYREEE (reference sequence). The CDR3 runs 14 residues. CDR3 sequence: CASRLAGGSHGYTF. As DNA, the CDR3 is TGTGCCAGCAGATTGGCAGGGGGTTCCCATGGCTACACCTTC. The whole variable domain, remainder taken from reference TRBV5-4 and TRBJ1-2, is ETGVTQSPTHLIKTRGQQVTLRCSSQSGHNTVSWYQQALGQGPQFIFQYYREEENGRGNFPPRFSGLQFPNYSSELNVNALELDDSALYLCASRLAGGSHGYTFGSGTRLTVV.

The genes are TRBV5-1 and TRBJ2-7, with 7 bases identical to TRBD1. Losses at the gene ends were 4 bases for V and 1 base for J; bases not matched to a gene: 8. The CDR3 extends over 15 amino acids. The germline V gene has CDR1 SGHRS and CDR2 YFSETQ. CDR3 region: CASSIRQGESYEQYF. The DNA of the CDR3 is TGCGCCAGCAGCATCCGACAGGGTGAGTCCTACGAGCAGTACTTC.

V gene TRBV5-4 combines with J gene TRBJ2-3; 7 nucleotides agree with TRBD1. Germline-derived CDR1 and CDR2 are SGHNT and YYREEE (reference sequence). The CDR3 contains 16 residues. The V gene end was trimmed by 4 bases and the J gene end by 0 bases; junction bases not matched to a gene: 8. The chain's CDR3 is CASSTGQAISTDTQYF. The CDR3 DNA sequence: TGTGCCAGCAGCACCGGACAGGCTATTAGCACAGATACGCAGTATTTT.

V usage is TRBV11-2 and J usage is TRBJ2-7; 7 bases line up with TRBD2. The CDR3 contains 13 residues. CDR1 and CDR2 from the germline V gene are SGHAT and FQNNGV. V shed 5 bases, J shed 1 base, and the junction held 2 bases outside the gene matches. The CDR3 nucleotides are TGTGCCAGCAGCCTGGGGGGGTCCTACGAGCAGTACTTC. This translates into CASSLGGSYEQYF.

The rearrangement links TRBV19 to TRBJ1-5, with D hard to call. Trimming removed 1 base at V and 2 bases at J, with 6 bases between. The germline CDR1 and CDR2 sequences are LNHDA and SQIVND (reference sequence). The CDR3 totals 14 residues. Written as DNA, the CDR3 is TGTGCCAGTAGTATAGGAGAGGGCAATCAGCCCCAGCATTTT. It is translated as CASSIGEGNQPQHF.

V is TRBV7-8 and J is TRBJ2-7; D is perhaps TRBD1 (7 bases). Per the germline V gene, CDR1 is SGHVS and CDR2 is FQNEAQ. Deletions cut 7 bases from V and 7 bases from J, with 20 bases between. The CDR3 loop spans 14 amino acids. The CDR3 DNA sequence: TGTGCCAGCACCCCCCTCAGGGGGACTGGAGAGCAGTACTTC. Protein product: CASTPLRGTGEQYF.

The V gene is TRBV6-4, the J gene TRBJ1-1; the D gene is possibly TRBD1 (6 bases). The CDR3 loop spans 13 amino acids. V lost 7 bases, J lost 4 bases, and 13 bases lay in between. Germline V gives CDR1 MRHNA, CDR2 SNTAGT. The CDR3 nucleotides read TGTGCCAGCATCGCTACAGGGCCCACTGAAGCTTTCTTT. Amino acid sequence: CASIATGPTEAFF.

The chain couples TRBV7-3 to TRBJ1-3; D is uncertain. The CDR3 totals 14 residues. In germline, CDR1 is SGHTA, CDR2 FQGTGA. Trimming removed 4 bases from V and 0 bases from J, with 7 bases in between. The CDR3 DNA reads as TGTGCCAGCAGCTCCCTCGGCTCTGGAAACACCATATATTTT. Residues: CASSSLGSGNTIYF.

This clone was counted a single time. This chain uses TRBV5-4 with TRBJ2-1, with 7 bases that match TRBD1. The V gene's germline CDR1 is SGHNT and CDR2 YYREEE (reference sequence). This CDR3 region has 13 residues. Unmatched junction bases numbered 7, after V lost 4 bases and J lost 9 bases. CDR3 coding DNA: TGTGCCAGCAGCCACCGGGACAGATTTGAGCAGTTCTTC. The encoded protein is CASSHRDRFEQFF.

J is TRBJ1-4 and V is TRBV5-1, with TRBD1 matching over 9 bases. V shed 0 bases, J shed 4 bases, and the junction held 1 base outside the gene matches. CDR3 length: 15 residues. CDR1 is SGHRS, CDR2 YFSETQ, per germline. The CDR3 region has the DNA TGCGCCAGCAGCTTGGAGGACAGGGGTAATGAAAAACTGTTTTTT. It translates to CASSLEDRGNEKLFF.

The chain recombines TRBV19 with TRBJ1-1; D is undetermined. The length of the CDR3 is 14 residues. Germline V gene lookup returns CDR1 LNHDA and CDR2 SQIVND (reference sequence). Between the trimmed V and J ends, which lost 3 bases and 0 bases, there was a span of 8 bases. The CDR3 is CASSMNSVNTEAFF. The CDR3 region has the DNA TGTGCCAGTAGTATGAACTCTGTGAACACTGAAGCTTTCTTT. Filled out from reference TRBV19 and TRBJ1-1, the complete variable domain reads DGGITQSPKYLFRKEGQNVTLSCEQNLNHDAMYWYRQDPGQGLRLIYYSQIVNDFQKGDIAEGYSVSREKKESFPLTVTSAQKNPTAFYLCASSMNSVNTEAFFGQGTRLTVV.

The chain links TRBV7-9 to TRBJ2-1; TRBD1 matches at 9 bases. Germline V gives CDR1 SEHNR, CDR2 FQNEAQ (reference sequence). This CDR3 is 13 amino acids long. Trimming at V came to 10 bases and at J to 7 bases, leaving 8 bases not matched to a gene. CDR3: CAIPGQGTNEQFF. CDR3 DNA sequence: TGTGCCATCCCGGGACAGGGCACAAATGAGCAGTTCTTC.

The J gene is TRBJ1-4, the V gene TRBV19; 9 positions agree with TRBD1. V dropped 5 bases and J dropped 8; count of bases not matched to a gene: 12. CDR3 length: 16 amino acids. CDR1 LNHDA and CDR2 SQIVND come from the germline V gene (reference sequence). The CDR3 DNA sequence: TGTGCCAGTAGTTCTCAAATGGGGACAGGGCCCGAAAAACTGTTTTTT. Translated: CASSSQMGTGPEKLFF.

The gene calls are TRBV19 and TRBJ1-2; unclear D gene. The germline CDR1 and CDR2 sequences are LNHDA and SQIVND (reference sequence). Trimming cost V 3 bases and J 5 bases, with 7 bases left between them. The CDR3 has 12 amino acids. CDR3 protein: CASSILSYGYTF. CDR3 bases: TGTGCCAGTAGTATTCTATCGTATGGCTACACCTTC. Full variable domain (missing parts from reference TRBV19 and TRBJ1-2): DGGITQSPKYLFRKEGQNVTLSCEQNLNHDAMYWYRQDPGQGLRLIYYSQIVNDFQKGDIAEGYSVSREKKESFPLTVTSAQKNPTAFYLCASSILSYGYTFGSGTRLTVV.

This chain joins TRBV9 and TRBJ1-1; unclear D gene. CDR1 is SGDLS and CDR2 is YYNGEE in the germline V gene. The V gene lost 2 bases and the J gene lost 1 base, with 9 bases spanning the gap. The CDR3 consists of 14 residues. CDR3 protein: CASSVSWQNTEAFF. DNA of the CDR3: TGTGCCAGCAGCGTCAGTTGGCAGAACACTGAAGCTTTCTTT.

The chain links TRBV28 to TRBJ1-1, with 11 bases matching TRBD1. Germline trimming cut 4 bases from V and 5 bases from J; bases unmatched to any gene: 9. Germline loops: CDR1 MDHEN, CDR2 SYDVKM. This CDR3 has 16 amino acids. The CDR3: CASSSTGTGGQTEAFF. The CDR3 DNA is TGTGCCAGCAGTTCTACAGGGACAGGGGGGCAGACTGAAGCTTTCTTT.